The sequence of this T cell receptor (beta chain) was determined in a study of blood T cell repertoires in COVID-19. Background on the study: COVID-19 samples, acute and convalescent, were from the United States, Italy and Spain. T cells, B-cell-depleted T cells, or PBMCs supplied cDNA or gDNA.

Study processing details: Quantification of nucleated cells was approximated via reference gene primer amplification. Repertoires were generated with immunoSEQ multiplex PCR, while TCRdb's copy carries only in-frame clones and drops some. The V and J calls and the clone size are those of that table, but D and trimming were determined from the DNA. The sample shows tens of thousands of clones, around 77% of them seen only once. The ends were cut back, 7 bases at V and 4 bases at J, with 17 bases in the middle. The CDR3 has 15 residues. CDR1 and CDR2 (germline): MDHEN, SYDVKM. The gene calls are TRBV28 and TRBJ1-3; D unresolved. The clonotype comes from a human donor in a cohort sampled during active COVID-19. The sequenced sample was peripheral blood. The CDR3 is CASNQPEMRGNTIYF. CDR3 nucleotide sequence: TGTGCCAGCAATCAGCCGGAGATGAGAGGAAACACCATATATTTT. The full variable domain, with the rest looked up from reference TRBV28 and TRBJ1-3, is DVKVTQSSRYLVKRTGEKVFLECVQDMDHENMFWYRQDPGLGLRLIYFSYDVKMKEKGDIPEGYSVSREKKERFSLILESASTNQTSMYLCASNQPEMRGNTIYFGEGSWLTVV.